These 11 T cell receptor beta chains came from one sample sequenced in a study of blood T cell repertoires in COVID-19 (dated by TCRdb to the early 2020s). Library method: the immunoSEQ multiplex PCR assay. Held by TCRdb, this immuneACCESS table contains in-frame sequences only and omits some clones. Under half of the omission traces to an unresolved V gene where checked; the cause of the rest is unknown. The sample has under 95,000 clones on record, about nine tenths of them singletons. The top ten clonotypes cover 4.5% to 5.5% of the sample. The specimen was peripheral blood. These receptors were collected from a woman of 80 years or more with acute or convalescent COVID-19.

The chain carries TRBV25-1 and TRBJ1-3; D uncertain. Germline lookup yields CDR1 MGHDK and CDR2 SYGVNS. This CDR3 is 14 amino acids long. V was trimmed by 8 bases and J by 4 bases, leaving 15 bases between them. As DNA, the CDR3 is TGTGCCAGCGGCGGCGAATGGAGCGGAAACACCATATATTTT. Translation: CASGGEWSGNTIYF.

This clone is a singleton in its sample. The chain has TRBV7-2 and TRBJ2-3, with 7 bases fitting TRBD2. V lost 1 base and J lost 1; bases outside the gene matches: 2. The CDR3 has 15 residues. Germline values: CDR1 SGHTA, CDR2 FQGNSA. The CDR3 loop is CASSLVAGGTDTQYF. CDR3 coding DNA: TGTGCCAGCAGCTTAGTGGCGGGAGGCACAGATACGCAGTATTTT.

This clone turned up a few times. This chain joins TRBV7-2 and TRBJ2-3, with TRBD2 identical over 11 bases. This CDR3 region has 17 residues. The junction had 9 bases not matched to a gene; V was cut back by 1 base and J by 6 bases. CDR1 is SGHTA and CDR2 is FQGNSA in the germline V gene. The chain's CDR3 is CASSLGLAGGPGDTQYF. CDR3 nucleotide sequence: TGTGCCAGCAGCTTAGGTTTAGCGGGAGGGCCGGGGGATACGCAGTATTTT.

This chain joins TRBV19 and TRBJ1-5, with 9 nucleotides matching TRBD1. The CDR3 has 15 residues. Germline lookup yields CDR1 LNHDA and CDR2 SQIVND (reference sequence). J gave up 3 bases and V 5 bases, and 5 bases lay outside the gene matches. CDR3 nucleotide sequence: TGTGCCAGTAGTCTCAACAGGGGGCACAATCAGCCCCAGCATTTT. It yields the protein CASSLNRGHNQPQHF. The full variable domain, rest sourced from reference TRBV19 and TRBJ1-5, is DGGITQSPKYLFRKEGQNVTLSCEQNLNHDAMYWYRQDPGQGLRLIYYSQIVNDFQKGDIAEGYSVSREKKESFPLTVTSAQKNPTAFYLCASSLNRGHNQPQHFGDGTRLSIL.

This chain uses TRBV7-9 with TRBJ2-1; 7 bases are shared with TRBD1. Germline loops: CDR1 SEHNR, CDR2 FQNEAQ (reference sequence). The trim removed 5 bases at V and 7 bases at J, leaving 8 bases unmatched. This CDR3 contains 14 residues. The CDR3 is CASSTGTEMNEQFF. For the CDR3, the DNA is TGTGCCAGCAGCACAGGGACAGAGATGAATGAGCAGTTCTTC.

The V and J genes are TRBV5-4 and TRBJ2-2; weak D call: TRBD1 (5 bases). The germline CDR1 and CDR2 sequences are SGHNT and YYREEE (reference sequence). The CDR3 loop spans 15 amino acids. The germline V and J ends were trimmed by 3 bases and 9 bases, with 18 bases remaining between them. The DNA of the CDR3 is TGTGCCAGCAGCTCCCCCTCCCAGGGCAGTAGGGAGCTGTTTTTT. This codes for CASSSPSQGSRELFF. The full variable domain, rest sourced from reference TRBV5-4 and TRBJ2-2, is ETGVTQSPTHLIKTRGQQVTLRCSSQSGHNTVSWYQQALGQGPQFIFQYYREEENGRGNFPPRFSGLQFPNYSSELNVNALELDDSALYLCASSSPSQGSRELFFGEGSRLTVL.

The rearrangement links TRBV11-3 to TRBJ1-1; D unresolved. CDR3 length: 13 amino acids. Germline-derived CDR1 and CDR2 are SGHNT and YENEEA. Trimming took 5 bases from V and 11 from J, leaving 18 bases between them. This CDR3 reads CASSLKGSAAAFF. The CDR3 coding sequence is TGTGCCAGCAGCCTAAAAGGCTCGGCAGCGGCTTTCTTT.

The chain carries TRBV7-2 and TRBJ2-5, with TRBD2 identical over 11 bases. V lost 5 bases, J lost 10 bases, and 6 bases stayed unmatched. Germline-derived CDR1 and CDR2 are SGHTA and FQGNSA. CDR3 size: 13 residues. DNA for the CDR3: TGTGCCAGCAGCCCTAGACTAGCGGGGAACCAGTACTTC. Protein: CASSPRLAGNQYF.

The chain links TRBV6-5 to TRBJ2-2; tentative D call: TRBD1 (6 bases). CDR1 MNHEY and CDR2 SVGAGI come from the germline V gene. The CDR3 extends over 14 amino acids. V lost 6 bases and J 0 bases, leaving 8 bases between the germline ends. CDR3: CASRRGTNTGELFF. As DNA, the CDR3 is TGTGCCAGCAGGAGGGGGACGAACACCGGGGAGCTGTTTTTT.

The rearrangement links TRBV4-2 to TRBJ1-6; 9 nucleotides match TRBD1. The CDR3 has 14 amino acids. Trimming cost V 6 bases and J 5 bases; bases outside gene matches: 2. From germline, CDR1 is LGHNA and CDR2 YNFKEQ. DNA of the CDR3: TGTGCCAGCAGGCGGACAGGGGATAATTCACCCCTCCACTTT. This encodes CASRRTGDNSPLHF.

The chain carries TRBV5-6 and TRBJ1-2; TRBD1 is a possible D gene (5 bases). The V gene's germline CDR1 is SGHDT and CDR2 YYEEEE. Trimming took off 2 bases at V and 7 bases at J, with 18 bases between the two ends. CDR3 size: 15 residues. The CDR3 sequence is CASSFRRTGTGGYTF. The DNA of the CDR3 is TGTGCCAGCAGCTTCAGGAGAACAGGAACCGGTGGCTACACCTTC.